This T cell receptor (beta chain) derives from a study of blood T cell repertoires in COVID-19. In the study overall: Whether acute or convalescent, the COVID-19 samples came from the United States, Italy and Spain.

Per the original data handling: Amplification of reference gene primers was used by the study to estimate nucleated cell counts. Measured with immunoSEQ multiplex PCR; TCRdb has only the in-frame clones, and not every one. That table furnishes V, J and clone size, whereas the DNA furnished D and trimming. This repertoire shows approximately 220,000 clones, around 84% found once; its top ten account for approximately 2.6%. This clone came up once. The receptor comes from a man aged 45-60 years who had recovered from COVID-19. Source material: peripheral blood.

Here the CDR3 DNA reads TGTGCCACCAGCAGGGGAAACAGGATGGCCTACAATGAGCAGTTCTTC. Protein product: CATSRGNRMAYNEQFF. The chain employs TRBV15 and TRBJ2-1; D may be TRBD1 (5 bases). Between the trimmed V and J ends, which lost 3 bases and 2 bases, there was a span of 14 bases. Germline CDR1 is LNHNV and CDR2 is YYDKDF (reference sequence). The CDR3 runs to 16 residues.